This T cell receptor (beta chain) came from a study of blood T cell repertoires in COVID-19. Turning to the study itself: Acute and convalescent COVID-19 specimens originated in the United States, Italy and Spain. Nucleic acid was either cDNA or gDNA, and it came from T cells, B-cell-depleted T cells, or PBMCs.

Under the authors' procedure: Estimation of nucleated cell counts was performed using reference gene primer amplification. The protocol was immunoSEQ multiplex PCR, while the TCRdb copy is restricted to in-frame clones and leaves out a portion. That table supplies the V and J calls and clone size; D and trimming were determined from the DNA. The sample includes 200,000 or so clones, 70% to 90% of them seen just once. With 4 bases clipped from V and 2 bases from J, the junction kept 9 bases outside the gene matches. Germline-derived CDR1 and CDR2 are SGHNT and YYREEE (reference sequence). The CDR3 consists of 16 residues.

This sequence joins TRBV5-4 and TRBJ2-5, with 9 nucleotides matching TRBD1. This TCR came from a man older than 75 with acute or convalescent COVID-19. The specimen sequenced was peripheral blood. The CDR3 DNA reads TGTGCCAGCAGCGGGGGGACAGGGAGAAGACAAGAGACCCAGTACTTC. Its translation: CASSGGTGRRQETQYF.